The clone carrying this T cell receptor beta chain was recorded a few times. The second PCR ran roughly 6 to 11 cycles with a sample-barcoded 5' primer and J-beta primers. Via MiXCR, TCRdb re-called the 5' RACE reads, giving one row per CDR3 protein. There are 1,800,000 or so distinct CDR3 sequences in the sample; 39% occur only once, and more than 20% lies in the top ten. The data belong to a study of blood T cells in healthy people across ages. The CDR3 spans 14 residues. V was pared by 4 bases and J by 0 bases, with 9 bases between. The specimen sequenced was blood. The rearrangement joins TRBV12-3 or TRBV12-4 to TRBJ1-2, with D uncertain. The origin of this receptor is a human donor in good health. CDR3 coding DNA: TGTGCCAGCAGTTCCGGACTCTCTAACTATGGCTACACCTTC. Its protein is CASSSGLSNYGYTF.